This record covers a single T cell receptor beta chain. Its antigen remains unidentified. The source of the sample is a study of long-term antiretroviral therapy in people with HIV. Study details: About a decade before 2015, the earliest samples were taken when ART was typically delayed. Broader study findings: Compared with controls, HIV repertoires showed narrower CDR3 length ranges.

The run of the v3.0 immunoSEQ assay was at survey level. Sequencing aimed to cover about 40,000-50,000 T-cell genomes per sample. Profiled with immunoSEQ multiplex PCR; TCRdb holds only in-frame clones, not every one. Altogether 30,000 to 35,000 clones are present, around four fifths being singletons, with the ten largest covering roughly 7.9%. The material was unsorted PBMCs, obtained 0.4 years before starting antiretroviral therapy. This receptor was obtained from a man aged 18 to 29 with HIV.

In DNA, the CDR3 is TGTGCCAGCAGCCCGGGAGGATCATGGCCCCAGCATTTT. Translation: CASSPGGSWPQHF. This chain links TRBV27 with TRBJ1-5, with D hard to call. CDR1 MNHEY and CDR2 SMNVEV come from the germline V gene (reference sequence). CDR3 length: 13 residues. V lost 6 bases to trimming and J lost 9 bases, with 15 bases between them.